Given below is one T cell receptor (beta chain) in context. Profiled with immunoSEQ multiplex PCR; TCRdb holds only in-frame clones, not every one. The table has roughly 190,000 clones, about nine tenths seen once. The data derive from a study of blood T cell repertoires in COVID-19. Study details: The United States, Italy and Spain provided the acute and convalescent COVID-19 samples. Sources were T cells, B-cell-depleted T cells, or PBMCs; the material itself was cDNA or gDNA.

The CDR3 is 15 residues long. Germline V gene lookup returns CDR1 SGHDN and CDR2 FVKESK. The junction had 6 bases not matched to a gene; V was cut back by 2 bases and J by 7 bases. The TCR comes from a man aged 50 or older with acute or convalescent COVID-19. The source material was peripheral blood. The genes are TRBV14 and TRBJ2-1; 9 bases are shared with TRBD2. CDR3 sequence (DNA): TGTGCCAGCAGCCAATTAGCGGGAGCTCGGAATGAGCAGTTCTTC. Its translation is CASSQLAGARNEQFF.